The 2 T cell receptor beta chains presented below share a single source sample, sequenced in a study of T-cell memory formation after mild COVID-19. TCRdb reprocessed the 5' RACE reads via MiXCR and lists one record per CDR3 protein. The sample contains about 620,000 distinct CDR3 sequences, approximately 18% of which appear only once. Specimen: PBMCs or a T cell subset sorted from them (not recorded which). These receptors were collected from an adult woman who had mild COVID-19 (a few samples of this study predate the infection). Cell type and time point are not known.

V and J are TRBV6-2 or TRBV6-3 and TRBJ2-5; D possibly corresponds to TRBD2 (5 bases). Germline values: CDR1 MNHEY, CDR2 SVGEGT. This CDR3 region has 14 residues. Deletions cut 6 bases from V and 0 bases from J, with 11 bases between. CDR3 protein: CASRTPRDQETQYF. In nucleotides, the CDR3 is TGTGCCAGCAGGACCCCGCGGGACCAAGAGACCCAGTACTTC.

This sequence joins TRBV9 and TRBJ2-7, with a tentative D call TRBD1 (5 bases). In germline, CDR1 is SGDLS, CDR2 YYNGEE. This CDR3 has 14 amino acids. Trimming took 4 bases from V and 1 from J, leaving 12 bases between them. The DNA of the CDR3 is TGTGCCAGCAGCCGGACACTGATTTCCTACGAGCAGTACTTC. It specifies CASSRTLISYEQYF.